These 22 T cell receptor beta chains originate from one sample sequenced in a study of metastatic and nonmetastatic thyroid tumors. MiXCR reprocessed the PCR reads for TCRdb. The sample lists some 11,000 clones, 20% to 25% occurring once. Prior to thyroid surgery, none of the patients had received any treatment. Sample: adjacent normal tissue. These receptor sequences come from a female donor with papillary thyroid cancer or a benign thyroid nodule (not recorded which). Some clones in this sample may be carry-over from other donors' samples.

By sample fraction, this clone is medium-sized. The gene calls are TRBV12-3 or TRBV12-4 and TRBJ2-7, with D perhaps matching TRBD1 (5 bases). The CDR3 runs to 14 residues. V shed 7 bases and J shed 3 bases, with 16 bases lying between them. The CDR3 bases are TGTGCCAGCACTTTCGGGTTAGGGGACTACGAGCAGTACTTC. Its protein is CASTFGLGDYEQYF.

This clone has more than one count but fewer than ten. One end of the junction varies from germline; a read error may be responsible. The chain carries TRBV15 and TRBJ1-6, with a possible D match to TRBD1 (5 bases). Germline V gene lookup returns CDR1 LNHNV and CDR2 YYDKDF (reference sequence). This CDR3 has 13 residues. In nucleotides, the CDR3 is TGTGCCACCATCAGGAGCAGGGATTCACCCATCCACTTT. Its protein product is CATIRSRDSPIHF.

This clone qualifies as medium-sized. This sequence joins TRBV10-3 and TRBJ1-1; 7 bases fit TRBD1. V lost 6 bases to trimming and J lost 4 bases; unmatched junction nucleotides: 8. This CDR3 region has 14 residues. Germline V gives CDR1 ENHRY, CDR2 SYGVKD. The CDR3 here is CAISPTGEGTEAFF. The DNA of the CDR3 is TGTGCCATCAGCCCTACAGGGGAGGGCACTGAAGCTTTCTTT.

DNA of the CDR3: TGTGCCAGCAGCGAGGATCGACAGGGCCCCAATCAGCCCCAGCATTTT. Residues: CASSEDRQGPNQPQHF. This sequence joins TRBV5-5 and TRBJ1-5; 7 nucleotides agree with TRBD1. The trim removed 4 bases at V and 3 bases at J, leaving 10 bases unmatched. CDR3 size: 16 residues. CDR1 is SGHKS, CDR2 YYEKEE, per germline (reference sequence).

The rearrangement uses TRBV7-2 and TRBJ1-2; D might be TRBD1 (5 bases). Trimming took 2 bases from V and 6 from J, leaving 10 bases between them. The CDR3 spans 13 residues. CDR1 SGHTA and CDR2 FQGNSA come from the germline V gene. CDR3 in amino acids: CASSLSGDHGYTF. DNA of the CDR3: TGTGCCAGCAGCTTATCCGGGGACCATGGCTACACCTTC.

This clone is medium-sized by share. The chain joins TRBV6-2 or TRBV6-3 to TRBJ2-3; no clear D gene. V lost 10 bases, J lost 4 bases, and 15 bases lay in between. The CDR3 has 13 residues. Germline CDR1 and CDR2: MNHEY and SVGEGT. CDR3 in amino acids: CATLRFQPDTQYF. The CDR3 DNA follows: TGTGCCACCTTGAGGTTCCAGCCAGATACGCAGTATTTT.

This clone appeared many times. This may be a read error: a much more frequent sequence differs by one nucleotide. In the same sample, other DNA sequences code for this CDR3. The gene calls are TRBV11-2 and TRBJ1-2; the D is unclear. Trimming took 5 bases from V and 1 from J, leaving 14 bases between them. The CDR3 extends over 15 amino acids. The germline CDR1 and CDR2 sequences are SGHAT and FQNNGV. The CDR3 DNA sequence: TGTGCCAGCAGCGCCGGGTTAGACTTTAACTATGGCTACACCTTC. Translating gives CASSAGLDFNYGYTF.

The V call is TRBV27, the J call TRBJ1-1, with D unresolved. V lost 3 bases and J 1 base, leaving 9 bases between the germline ends. The germline V gene encodes CDR1 MNHEY and CDR2 SMNVEV (reference sequence). The CDR3 totals 14 residues. The CDR3 is CASSFRKTNTEAFF. The CDR3 nucleotides are TGTGCCAGCAGTTTCCGGAAGACGAACACTGAAGCTTTCTTT.

The V and J genes are TRBV30 and TRBJ2-1; maybe TRBD2 (5 bases). V gave up 2 bases and J gave up 5 bases, with 13 bases separating them. The CDR3 runs to 14 residues. From germline, CDR1 is GTSNPN and CDR2 SVGIG (reference sequence). The CDR3 protein is CAWSTWGANNEQFF. DNA for the CDR3: TGTGCCTGGAGTACTTGGGGAGCCAACAATGAGCAGTTCTTC.

By share, this clone ranks as medium-sized. The V call is TRBV2, the J call TRBJ2-3; 9 nucleotides align to TRBD2. This CDR3 is 15 amino acids long. J gave up 6 bases and V 6 bases, and 10 bases lay outside the gene matches. Germline CDR1 is SNHLY and CDR2 is FYNNEI. The CDR3 DNA reads as TGTGCCAGCAGCGCCGGGACTAGCTATGGGGATACGCAGTATTTT. Amino acids: CASSAGTSYGDTQYF. Full variable domain (rest looked up from reference TRBV2 and TRBJ2-3): EPEVTQTPSHQVTQMGQEVILRCVPISNHLYFYWYRQILGQKVEFLVSFYNNEISEKSEIFDDQFSVERPDGSNFTLKIRSTKLEDSAMYFCASSAGTSYGDTQYFGPGTRLTVL.

This clone was recorded many times. The rearrangement uses TRBV19 and TRBJ2-5, with 7 nucleotides matching TRBD1. The germline V gene has CDR1 LNHDA and CDR2 SQIVND (reference sequence). The CDR3 contains 13 residues. After removal of 3 bases from V and 5 bases from J, the junction contained 3 bases not matched to a gene. The chain's CDR3 is CASSIGTAETQYF. The CDR3 nucleotides read TGTGCCAGTAGTATCGGGACAGCGGAGACCCAGTACTTC.

This clone has ten or more counts. This CDR3 fails to terminate in the conserved phenylalanine or tryptophan, so it likely reflects a read error. This rearrangement joins TRBV3-1 to TRBJ2-5; either TRBD1 or TRBD2 may fit D (5 bases each). The length of the CDR3 is 16 residues. Trimming left V 2 bases short and J 3 bases short, with 16 bases between. Germline V gene sequence: CDR1 LGHDT, CDR2 YNNKEL (reference sequence). Here the CDR3 DNA reads TGTGCCAGCAGCCAATCCGGGACCTGGGGAAAAGAGACCCAGTACTCC. Translated: CASSQSGTWGKETQYS.

The V gene is TRBV6-1, the J gene TRBJ2-7; D may match TRBD1 or TRBD2 (5 bases each). The CDR3 totals 16 residues. Trimming removed 3 bases from V and 0 bases from J, with 15 bases in between. CDR1 is MNHNS, CDR2 SASEGT, per germline. The CDR3 sequence is CASSDSGRRVSYEQYF. The CDR3 DNA sequence: TGTGCCAGCAGTGACTCGGGGCGCAGGGTCTCCTACGAGCAGTACTTC.

This chain connects TRBV19 to TRBJ2-2, with D perhaps TRBD1 (6 bases). CDR1 LNHDA and CDR2 SQIVND come from the germline V gene (reference sequence). Trimming pared 7 bases from V and 5 bases from J, leaving 20 bases between. The CDR3 covers 16 residues. The CDR3 sequence is CASTRFGTQGTGELFF. The CDR3 nucleotides are TGTGCCAGTACTCGTTTCGGGACACAAGGAACCGGGGAGCTGTTTTTT.

Ten or more counts support this clone. The chain carries TRBV7-6 and TRBJ2-3; 8 bases align to TRBD1. After removal of 6 bases from V and 1 base from J, the junction contained 9 bases not matched to a gene. This CDR3 region has 16 residues. Germline V gene data show CDR1 as SGHVS and CDR2 as FNYEAQ. CDR3 protein: CASSSFPGQGTDTQYF. CDR3 in DNA: TGTGCCAGCAGTTCTTTTCCGGGACAGGGCACAGATACGCAGTATTTT.

This clone was counted at least ten times. The chain couples TRBV14 to TRBJ2-1; TRBD2 aligns across 12 bases. V gave up 4 bases and J gave up 9 bases; unmatched junction bases: 7. This CDR3 spans 15 amino acids. Germline-derived CDR1 and CDR2 are SGHDN and FVKESK. The CDR3, as DNA: TGTGCCAGCAGCCTAACTAGCGGGGGGTTCGGTGAGCAGTTCTTC. This sequence encodes CASSLTSGGFGEQFF.

In its sample, this clone was seen many times. The junction departs from germline at one end; a sequencing error may be responsible. The CDR3 region is CSAKWASPTEQFF. The CDR3 DNA reads TGCAGCGCTAAATGGGCGAGTCCGACTGAGCAGTTCTTC. The chain joins TRBV20-1 to TRBJ2-1; no firm D call. The CDR3 length is 13 residues. Germline CDR1 is DFQATT and CDR2 is SNEGSKA (reference sequence).

The rearrangement joins TRBV2 to TRBJ2-3; 8 bases match TRBD2. Losses at the gene ends were 8 bases for V and 5 bases for J; bases not matched to a gene: 12. The germline CDR1 and CDR2 sequences are SNHLY and FYNNEI. This CDR3 is built from 15 residues. The CDR3 DNA follows: TGTGCCAGCGCTACGGGGGGGCCTGATAGAGATACGCAGTATTTT. Its translation is CASATGGPDRDTQYF. Variable domain in full (rest from reference TRBV2 and TRBJ2-3): EPEVTQTPSHQVTQMGQEVILRCVPISNHLYFYWYRQILGQKVEFLVSFYNNEISEKSEIFDDQFSVERPDGSNFTLKIRSTKLEDSAMYFCASATGGPDRDTQYFGPGTRLTVL.

This clone came up a few times. A much bigger clone sits one base away, suggesting this may be a read error. This chain links TRBV19 with TRBJ2-7, with TRBD2 matching over 7 bases. The CDR3 is 17 amino acids. CDR1 is LNHDA, CDR2 SQIVND, per germline (reference sequence). With V trimmed by 5 bases and J by 5 bases, 18 bases remained unmatched. In DNA, the CDR3 is TGTGCCAGTAGTCCTCTAACCCGCGGGAGAGGTTCCCACGAGCAGTACTTC. Amino acid sequence: CASSPLTRGRGSHEQYF.

In the case of this clone: This likely comes from a read error, as the CDR3 has no conserved phenylalanine or tryptophan at its end. This rearrangement joins TRBV5-5 to TRBJ1-5; TRBD1 agrees at 8 bases. This CDR3 comprises 14 residues. The germline V gene has CDR1 SGHKS and CDR2 YYEKEE (reference sequence). This chain's CDR3 is CASSPGQGNHPQHV. In nucleotides, the CDR3 is TGTGCCAGCAGCCCCGGACAGGGCAATCATCCCCAGCATGTT.

This clone was observed at least ten times. The genes are TRBV4-2 and TRBJ1-2; TRBD1 agrees at 11 bases. The trim removed 3 bases at V and 1 base at J, leaving 13 bases unmatched. Germline V gene data show CDR1 as LGHNA and CDR2 as YNFKEQ. The CDR3 length is 19 residues. The CDR3 protein is CASSQDRGLGFLFNYGYTF. The CDR3 coding sequence is TGTGCCAGCAGCCAGGACAGGGGGCTCGGTTTCTTATTTAACTATGGCTACACCTTC.

This clone was seen repeatedly, ten times or more. The gene calls are TRBV4-3 and TRBJ2-1; no firm D call. This CDR3 comprises 12 residues. V was cut by 0 bases and J by 9 bases, with 6 bases left in between. The germline gives CDR1 LGHNA, CDR2 YSLEER. The chain's CDR3 is CASSQDLSEQFF. CDR3 nucleotide sequence: TGCGCCAGCAGCCAAGATCTTAGTGAGCAGTTCTTC.